One and the same sample provided the 26 T cell receptor beta chains below, sequenced in a study of regulatory T cells in long-lasting Graves disease. The time point here: persistent/refractory GD, antithyroid drugs over 5 years with positive TRAb. The TCR library was made from RNA that had been extracted from PBMCs in TRIzol. Combining iRepertoire HTBI primers with Arm-PCR of CDR3 regions, the authors built TCR beta libraries. A single record per CDR3 protein comes from TCRdb applying MiXCR to the multiplex PCR reads. This sample yields roughly 400,000 distinct CDR3 sequences, of which about 20% are seen a single time; less than 25% belongs to the top ten. Sequenced here: peripheral blood mononuclear cells (PBMCs), sampled when the disease was refractory, from a patient treated with antithyroid drugs. Receptor source: a female donor with Graves disease.

This clonotype was picked up many times. The V and J genes are TRBV7-8 and TRBJ1-4, with D possibly matching TRBD1 (6 bases). With 5 bases removed from V and 6 bases from J, the gap between germline ends came to 10 bases. Germline loops: CDR1 SGHVS, CDR2 FQNEAQ. This CDR3 is 13 amino acids long. CDR3 loop: CASSPRTDEKLFF. CDR3 DNA: TGTGCCAGCAGCCCACGGACAGATGAAAAACTGTTTTTT.

This clonotype was counted ten times or more. V gene TRBV11-2 combines with J gene TRBJ2-2, with 9 bases matching TRBD2. The CDR3 has 18 residues. The germline CDR1 and CDR2 sequences are SGHAT and FQNNGV. Germline trimming cut 5 bases from V and 2 bases from J; bases unmatched to any gene: 12. The CDR3 bases are TGTGCCAGCAGCATCCCCGACTGGCTAGCGGGAAACACCGGGGAGCTGTTTTTT. This translates into CASSIPDWLAGNTGELFF.

This chain uses TRBV27 with TRBJ2-7, with TRBD2 as a possible D gene (5 bases). V lost 5 bases, J lost 1 base, and 15 bases lay in between. The CDR3 has 15 residues. The germline V gene has CDR1 MNHEY and CDR2 SMNVEV (reference sequence). CDR3 sequence (DNA): TGTGCCAGCAGTCCGCGGGTCCCTGGGTCCTACGAGCAGTACTTC. It translates to CASSPRVPGSYEQYF.

This clonotype was counted many times. The chain is built from TRBV28 and TRBJ2-5, with TRBD2 matching over 11 bases. V lost 6 bases to trimming and J lost 3 bases; unmatched junction nucleotides: 3. The CDR3 is 14 residues long. Per germline, CDR1 MDHEN and CDR2 SYDVKM. The CDR3 bases are TGTGCCAGCAGGGTAGCGGGAGGGGAAGAGACCCAGTACTTC. It is translated as CASRVAGGEETQYF.

Many counts were recorded for this clonotype. The J gene is TRBJ1-1, the V gene TRBV28; D is possibly TRBD1 (5 bases). This CDR3 has 15 amino acids. V lost 6 bases, J lost 3 bases, and 17 bases lay in between. CDR1 and CDR2 (germline): MDHEN, SYDVKM. CDR3: CASRTAGGGHTEAFF. The CDR3 DNA is TGTGCCAGCAGGACCGCGGGGGGGGGACACACTGAAGCTTTCTTT.

This clonotype was seen repeatedly, ten times or more. This rearrangement joins TRBV7-2 to TRBJ2-7; TRBD2 is a possible D gene (6 bases). CDR3 length: 13 residues. V lost 5 bases to trimming and J lost 4 bases, with 12 bases between them. Germline CDR1 reads SGHTA; CDR2 reads FQGNSA. CDR3 protein: CASSRDFRYEQYF. CDR3 DNA: TGTGCCAGCAGCCGGGACTTCCGATACGAGCAGTACTTC. Supplemented by reference TRBV7-2 and TRBJ2-7, the full variable domain reads GAGVSQSPSNKVTEKGKDVELRCDPISGHTALYWYRQSLGQGLEFLIYFQGNSAPDKSGLPSDRFSAERTGGSVSTLTIQRTQQEDSAVYLCASSRDFRYEQYFGPGTRLTVT.

V usage is TRBV7-3 and J usage is TRBJ2-2, with TRBD2 matching 7 bases. CDR3 length equals 15 residues. Germline V gives CDR1 SGHTA, CDR2 FQGTGA. V gave up 1 base and J gave up 5 bases; unmatched junction bases: 4. The CDR3 sequence: CASSLIGAGTGELFF. The DNA of the CDR3 is TGTGCCAGCAGCTTAATCGGAGCGGGGACCGGGGAGCTGTTTTTT.

This clonotype has only a few counts. The chain couples TRBV30 to TRBJ2-6; TRBD1 might be the D (6 bases). Germline V lookup: CDR1 GTSNPN, CDR2 SVGIG (reference sequence). The CDR3 consists of 14 residues. V was cut by 2 bases and J by 1 base, with 6 bases left in between. The CDR3 region has the DNA TGTGCCTGGAGTACAGGGTCTGGGGCCAACGTCCTGACTTTC. Its protein is CAWSTGSGANVLTF.

A few counts support this clonotype. In nucleotides, the CDR3 is TGTGCCAGCAGTTATGCAGGGGGGGAAGCTTTCTTT. Amino acids: CASSYAGGEAFF. V gene TRBV6-5 combines with J gene TRBJ1-1; TRBD1 matches at 7 bases. CDR1 and CDR2 from the germline V gene are MNHEY and SVGAGI. The V gene end was trimmed by 3 bases and the J gene end by 8 bases; junction bases not matched to a gene: 3. The CDR3 is 12 residues long.

There are many counts of this clonotype. The gene calls are TRBV7-2 and TRBJ2-7; TRBD1 aligns across 10 bases. Germline lookup yields CDR1 SGHTA and CDR2 FQGNSA. CDR3 length equals 16 residues. Germline trimming cut 5 bases from V and 7 bases from J; bases unmatched to any gene: 14. CDR3 region: CASSTQAGQGKNEQYF. The DNA for the CDR3 is TGTGCCAGCAGCACCCAGGCGGGACAGGGGAAAAATGAGCAGTACTTC.

The V and J genes are TRBV29-1 and TRBJ2-7, with 9 bases fitting TRBD2. V lost 3 bases and J lost 5; bases outside the gene matches: 8. Germline V gives CDR1 SQVTM, CDR2 ANQGSEA. The CDR3 has 14 amino acids. The CDR3 loop is CSVDVSGRSDEQYF. CDR3 coding DNA: TGCAGCGTTGACGTTAGCGGGAGATCCGACGAGCAGTACTTC.

The chain recombines TRBV7-2 with TRBJ2-7; TRBD1 agrees at 9 bases. V shed 1 base and J 6 bases; nucleotides not matched to a gene: 10. Germline CDR1 SGHTA, CDR2 FQGNSA. The CDR3 consists of 16 residues. In DNA, the CDR3 is TGTGCCAGCAGCTTAGTAGAACAGGGGGCGGGAGTCGAGCAGTACTTC. Protein: CASSLVEQGAGVEQYF.

The rearrangement joins TRBV11-2 to TRBJ2-5; unclear D gene. The end of the DNA aligns better with TRBJ2-1, so the J call may be wrong. CDR3 length: 15 amino acids. The V gene's germline CDR1 is SGHAT and CDR2 FQNNGV. The CDR3 protein is CASSYGPVDHNEQFF. CDR3 DNA: TGTGCCAGCAGTTACGGGCCTGTAGATCACAATGAGCAGTTCTTC.

Only a few counts were recorded for this clonotype. The V and J genes are TRBV6-2 or TRBV6-3 and TRBJ2-1; 7 nucleotides line up with TRBD1. V lost 6 bases to trimming and J lost 4 bases; unmatched junction nucleotides: 6. The germline V gene has CDR1 MNHEY and CDR2 SVGEGT. This CDR3 region has 14 residues. The CDR3 bases are TGTGCCAGCAGAAGACAGGGTACTTACAATGAGCAGTTCTTC. It specifies CASRRQGTYNEQFF.

About this clonotype itself: A much more abundant neighbour one base away suggests this may be a read error. V is TRBV27 and J is TRBJ1-5; D call uncertain. The CDR3 sequence is 15 residues long. Germline V lookup: CDR1 MNHEY, CDR2 SMNVEV (reference sequence). CDR3 coding DNA: TGTGCCAGCAGTTTGCCAGGCCCTAGCAATCGGCCCCAGCATTTT. Its protein is CASSLPGPSNRPQHF.

This clonotype was detected ten times or more. The DNA for the CDR3 is TGTGCCAGCAGCCCAGACGGAATGAACACTGAAGCTTTCTTT. It encodes CASSPDGMNTEAFF. The chain joins TRBV6-1 to TRBJ1-1; D is unclear. Deletions cut 6 bases from V and 0 bases from J, with 11 bases between. This CDR3 spans 14 amino acids. Per germline, CDR1 MNHNS and CDR2 SASEGT.

This clonotype was detected many times. This chain links TRBV7-2 with TRBJ2-5; TRBD1 matches at 8 bases. The germline CDR1 and CDR2 sequences are SGHTA and FQGNSA. This CDR3 is 13 amino acids long. V lost 5 bases, J lost 9 bases, and 8 bases stayed unmatched. The CDR3 bases are TGTGCCAGCAGCCTCGTAAGACAGGGGCCCCAGTACTTC. Its protein is CASSLVRQGPQYF.

The chain has TRBV3-1 and TRBJ2-5; TRBD2 agrees at 10 bases. The CDR3 runs 15 residues. Germline CDR1 is LGHDT and CDR2 is YNNKEL (reference sequence). V was pared by 2 bases and J by 7 bases, with 7 bases of the junction left unmatched. The CDR3: CASSQQAGGSVTQYF. CDR3 bases: TGTGCCAGCAGCCAACAAGCGGGAGGGAGTGTGACCCAGTACTTC.

V and J are TRBV19 and TRBJ2-7; D perhaps matches TRBD2 (6 bases). CDR3 size: 14 residues. V was clipped by 6 bases and J by 3 bases, with 15 bases between them. Germline V gene lookup returns CDR1 LNHDA and CDR2 SQIVND (reference sequence). CDR3 protein: CASSGAGRVYEQYF. Here the CDR3 DNA reads TGTGCCAGTAGCGGAGCGGGCAGGGTCTACGAGCAGTACTTC. The whole variable domain, filled in from reference TRBV19 and TRBJ2-7, reads DGGITQSPKYLFRKEGQNVTLSCEQNLNHDAMYWYRQDPGQGLRLIYYSQIVNDFQKGDIAEGYSVSREKKESFPLTVTSAQKNPTAFYLCASSGAGRVYEQYFGPGTRLTVT.

This clonotype was detected a few times. The chain recombines TRBV5-5 with TRBJ2-4; 9 bases map to TRBD1. In germline, CDR1 is SGHKS, CDR2 YYEKEE (reference sequence). The CDR3 extends over 16 amino acids. V shed 4 bases and J 4 bases; nucleotides not matched to a gene: 9. The CDR3 region has the DNA TGTGCCAGCAGCCGTGAGGGACAGGGCGGAAAAAACATTCAGTACTTC. It specifies CASSREGQGGKNIQYF.

The rearrangement links TRBV5-6 to TRBJ1-3, with 8 positions matching TRBD1. This CDR3 spans 14 amino acids. Trimming at V came to 4 bases and at J to 2 bases, leaving 2 bases not matched to a gene. Germline assignment: CDR1 SGHDT and CDR2 YYEEEE. Written as DNA, the CDR3 is TGTGCCAGCAGCCCCAGGGGGCCTGGAAACACCATATATTTT. It encodes CASSPRGPGNTIYF.

This clonotype turned up a few times. The V and J genes are TRBV2 and TRBJ2-6; 10 bases line up with TRBD1. Per the germline V gene, CDR1 is SNHLY and CDR2 is FYNNEI. Unmatched junction bases numbered 1, after V lost 9 bases and J lost 2 bases. The CDR3 sequence is 14 residues long. The CDR3 coding sequence is TGTGCCAGAGGGACAGGGGCTGGGGCCAACGTCCTGACTTTC. Translated: CARGTGAGANVLTF.

This clonotype was detected a few times. This CDR3 reads CASSRGGVEETQYF. The CDR3 DNA follows: TGTGCCAGCAGCCGGGGAGGGGTGGAAGAGACCCAGTACTTC. This chain connects TRBV6-1 to TRBJ2-5; the match to TRBD2 covers 7 bases. Unmatched junction bases numbered 7, after V lost 6 bases and J lost 3 bases. There are 14 residues in the CDR3. Germline V gene lookup returns CDR1 MNHNS and CDR2 SASEGT.

This clonotype was detected many times. This chain links TRBV11-2 with TRBJ2-7; TRBD2 is a possible D gene (5 bases). This CDR3 has 16 amino acids. The germline V and J ends were trimmed by 1 base and 2 bases, with 15 bases remaining between them. Germline loops: CDR1 SGHAT, CDR2 FQNNGV. The CDR3 sequence: CASSLGSAGGAYEQYF. CDR3 sequence (DNA): TGTGCCAGCAGCTTAGGATCTGCAGGAGGTGCCTACGAGCAGTACTTC.

About this clonotype: A much more abundant neighbour one base away suggests this may be a read error. The V and J genes are TRBV7-9 and TRBJ2-2, with unresolved D. The CDR3 spans 14 residues. Germline CDR1 reads SEHNR; CDR2 reads FQNEAQ (reference sequence). The ends were cut back, 0 bases at V and 1 base at J, with 3 bases in the middle. The CDR3 nucleotides are TGTGCCAGCAGCTTAGCGGAGAACACCGGGGAGCTGTTTTTT. Its translation: CASSLAENTGELFF.

The rearrangement joins TRBV27 to TRBJ1-3; no firm D call. Trimming stripped 6 bases from V and 8 bases from J, with 14 bases between. CDR1 and CDR2 from the germline V gene are MNHEY and SMNVEV (reference sequence). The CDR3 loop spans 13 amino acids. DNA of the CDR3: TGTGCCAGCAGACTTAACGGGGTAGACACCATATATTTT. Translation gives CASRLNGVDTIYF.